The next 29 T cell receptor beta chains were all read from a single sample in a study of T cells in localized non-small cell lung cancer. Clones were sequenced by immunoSEQ multiplex PCR, and TCRdb holds only the in-frame ones, with some missing. The sample has 30,000 to 40,000 clones, over 65% seen once; the top ten hold roughly 33%. The sample consisted of peripheral blood, taken before any cancer treatment. The receptors derive from a male donor at least 60 years old with stage II squamous cell lung carcinoma.

The genes are TRBV5-4 and TRBJ2-1, with D possibly TRBD2 on 5 matching bases. V lost 0 bases and J lost 10, with 11 bases in between. The CDR3 totals 13 residues. Germline-derived CDR1 and CDR2 are SGHNT and YYREEE (reference sequence). The DNA for the CDR3 is TGTGCCAGCAGCTTGGTTAGTGAGCGGGAGCAGTTCTTC. Its protein is CASSLVSEREQFF.

The V and J genes are TRBV7-8 and TRBJ2-7; 11 nucleotides match TRBD1. The CDR3 sequence is 13 residues long. V dropped 4 bases and J dropped 7; count of bases not matched to a gene: 3. Germline V gives CDR1 SGHVS, CDR2 FQNEAQ. The CDR3 loop is CASSSGQGAEQYF. In nucleotides, the CDR3 is TGTGCCAGCAGCTCCGGACAGGGGGCGGAGCAGTACTTC.

The chain uses TRBV10-3 and TRBJ2-5, with a weak D call TRBD1 (6 bases). Germline lookup yields CDR1 ENHRY and CDR2 SYGVKD. The CDR3 contains 15 residues. Trimming took off 4 bases at V and 2 bases at J, with 14 bases between the two ends. The CDR3 region is CAISGAGDKQETQYF. The CDR3 region has the DNA TGTGCCATCAGTGGAGCAGGGGATAAACAAGAGACCCAGTACTTC.

V and J are TRBV10-2 and TRBJ2-6; tentatively, D is TRBD1 (5 bases). V was pared by 2 bases and J by 0 bases, with 11 bases between. This CDR3 is 17 amino acids long. Germline-derived CDR1 and CDR2 are WSHSY and SAAADI. This CDR3 is CASSEGRASSGANVLTF. The DNA for the CDR3 is TGCGCCAGCAGTGAGGGCAGGGCCAGCTCTGGGGCCAACGTCCTGACTTTC.

The chain has TRBV4-2 and TRBJ1-6; D not resolved. The length of the CDR3 is 13 residues. V was cut by 0 bases and J by 9 bases, with 6 bases left in between. CDR1 is LGHNA and CDR2 is YNFKEQ in the germline V gene. This chain's CDR3 is CASSQDRVSPLHF. The CDR3 DNA reads TGTGCCAGCAGCCAAGATAGGGTTTCACCCCTCCACTTT.

The chain joins TRBV7-2 to TRBJ1-2, with 9 bases lining up with TRBD1. This CDR3 is built from 15 residues. Germline values: CDR1 SGHTA, CDR2 FQGNSA. J lost 5 bases, V lost 1 base, and 5 bases had no gene match. The CDR3 here is CASSLETGGLYGYTF. The CDR3, as DNA: TGTGCCAGCAGCTTAGAGACAGGGGGGTTGTATGGCTACACCTTC.

This clone has a handful of counts. The chain joins TRBV11-3 to TRBJ2-1; no definite D call. CDR1 is SGHNT and CDR2 is YENEEA in the germline V gene. With 4 bases removed from V and 9 bases from J, the gap between germline ends came to 10 bases. This CDR3 region has 12 residues. CDR3 nucleotide sequence: TGTGCCAGCAGCTCACGACGTACTGAGCAGTTCTTC. Translation gives CASSSRRTEQFF.

The rearrangement links TRBV7-6 to TRBJ2-5; D is perhaps TRBD1 (6 bases). This CDR3 has 15 residues. Germline loops: CDR1 SGHVS, CDR2 FNYEAQ. V was trimmed by 1 base and J by 1 base, leaving 10 bases between them. CDR3 coding DNA: TGTGCCAGCAGCTTAGTGAGAGGGGGCCAAGAGACCCAGTACTTC. This translates into CASSLVRGGQETQYF. Full variable domain (remainder filled in from reference TRBV7-6 and TRBJ2-5): GAGVSQSPRYKVTKRGQDVALRCDPISGHVSLYWYRQALGQGPEFLTYFNYEAQQDKSGLPNDRFSAERPEGSISTLTIQRTEQRDSAMYRCASSLVRGGQETQYFGPGTRLLVL.

The rearrangement joins TRBV27 to TRBJ2-2, with D maybe TRBD1 (6 bases). Between the trimmed V and J ends, which lost 2 bases and 1 base, there was a span of 8 bases. Germline lookup yields CDR1 MNHEY and CDR2 SMNVEV (reference sequence). There are 15 residues in the CDR3. The CDR3 loop reads CASSLRQVNTGELFF. Here the CDR3 DNA reads TGTGCCAGCAGTTTAAGACAGGTGAACACCGGGGAGCTGTTTTTT.

The chain carries TRBV7-9 and TRBJ2-1, with 7 bases aligning to TRBD2. Trimming removed 1 base from V and 7 bases from J; junction bases left unmatched: 7. The V gene's germline CDR1 is SEHNR and CDR2 FQNEAQ (reference sequence). The CDR3 sequence is 15 residues long. The CDR3 DNA reads as TGTGCCAGCAGCTTAGGATGGGAGGGTAGGAATGAGCAGTTCTTC. Protein: CASSLGWEGRNEQFF.

This chain links TRBV5-4 with TRBJ2-7; tentative D call: TRBD2 (5 bases). The CDR3 length is 13 residues. Germline V CDR1 and CDR2: SGHNT, YYREEE (reference sequence). V was cut by 4 bases and J by 6 bases, with 14 bases left in between. The CDR3 loop reads CASSPPGGSEQYF. The CDR3, as DNA: TGTGCCAGCAGCCCCCCCGGAGGATCCGAGCAGTACTTC.

The chain carries TRBV29-1 and TRBJ1-1; 7 bases fit TRBD1. Per germline, CDR1 SQVTM and CDR2 ANQGSEA. The length of the CDR3 is 12 residues. Unmatched junction bases numbered 2, after V lost 1 base and J lost 6 bases. CDR3 bases: TGCAGCGTTGAAGGTGGACAGGCTGAAGCTTTCTTT. Translated, it gives CSVEGGQAEAFF.

The CDR3 is CSVALPTERGEKLFF. CDR3 nucleotides: TGCAGCGTTGCTCTACCGACAGAAAGAGGAGAAAAACTGTTTTTT. The chain carries TRBV29-1 and TRBJ1-4, with D possibly being TRBD1 (5 bases). Trimming stripped 4 bases from V and 8 bases from J, with 20 bases between. The germline V gene has CDR1 SQVTM and CDR2 ANQGSEA. The length of the CDR3 is 15 residues.

This clone has more than one count but fewer than ten. This chain joins TRBV29-1 and TRBJ2-7, with a weak D call TRBD2 (6 bases). The CDR3 is 14 amino acids. V lost 5 bases and J lost 1, with 15 bases in between. The V gene's germline CDR1 is SQVTM and CDR2 ANQGSEA. CDR3 protein: CSVFSPGVSYEQYF. DNA of the CDR3: TGCAGCGTTTTCTCTCCGGGAGTTTCCTACGAGCAGTACTTC.

This sequence joins TRBV11-2 and TRBJ1-4, with a possible D match to TRBD1 (6 bases). The CDR3 is 15 amino acids. Looked up from germline, CDR1 is SGHAT and CDR2 is FQNNGV. Between the trimmed V and J ends, which lost 1 base and 1 base, there was a span of 7 bases. The CDR3 coding sequence is TGTGCCAGCAGCTTAGTACAGGGAACTAATGAAAAACTGTTTTTT. Translation gives CASSLVQGTNEKLFF.

This clone showed up just once. V and J are TRBV28 and TRBJ2-5; 9 positions match TRBD1. The CDR3 length is 15 residues. V shed 3 bases and J 5 bases; nucleotides not matched to a gene: 7. CDR1 MDHEN and CDR2 SYDVKM come from the germline V gene. This chain's CDR3 is CASSFTGGAGETQYF. The DNA for the CDR3 is TGTGCCAGCAGTTTTACAGGGGGCGCGGGGGAGACCCAGTACTTC.

The rearrangement joins TRBV30 to TRBJ1-1, with D maybe TRBD1 (6 bases). V dropped 4 bases and J dropped 5 bases, with 14 bases sitting between them. Germline CDR1 GTSNPN, CDR2 SVGIG (reference sequence). CDR3 length: 13 amino acids. The chain's CDR3 is CAWTRGPGTEAFF. Here the CDR3 DNA reads TGTGCCTGGACCAGGGGCCCTGGTACTGAAGCTTTCTTT.

The CDR3, as DNA: TGTGCCAGCAGCCCTGACAGGAACTATGGCTACACCTTC. Translation gives CASSPDRNYGYTF. This chain uses TRBV7-6 with TRBJ1-2; D is possibly TRBD1 (6 bases). CDR3 length: 13 amino acids. V lost 5 bases, J lost 2 bases, and 9 bases lay in between. Germline V gene sequence: CDR1 SGHVS, CDR2 FNYEAQ. The entire variable domain, with the rest obtained from reference TRBV7-6 and TRBJ1-2, is as follows: GAGVSQSPRYKVTKRGQDVALRCDPISGHVSLYWYRQALGQGPEFLTYFNYEAQQDKSGLPNDRFSAERPEGSISTLTIQRTEQRDSAMYRCASSPDRNYGYTFGSGTRLTVV.

The chain recombines TRBV27 with TRBJ2-5, with D perhaps matching TRBD1 (5 bases). V was shortened by 5 bases and J by 4 bases, with 17 bases between the two germline ends. The germline gives CDR1 MNHEY, CDR2 SMNVEV (reference sequence). The CDR3 loop spans 15 amino acids. CDR3 residues: CASSHQGRVAETQYF. Written as DNA, the CDR3 is TGTGCCAGCAGTCATCAGGGTAGGGTCGCAGAGACCCAGTACTTC.

The chain couples TRBV9 to TRBJ2-2; D not resolved. V shed 2 bases and J shed 4 bases, with 6 bases lying between them. The CDR3 runs to 13 residues. The germline V gene encodes CDR1 SGDLS and CDR2 YYNGEE. CDR3 sequence reads: CASSVVGTGELFF. CDR3 coding DNA: TGTGCCAGCAGCGTCGTCGGCACCGGGGAGCTGTTTTTT.

V is TRBV2 and J is TRBJ1-5; 7 nucleotides align to TRBD1. The CDR3 is made up of 15 amino acids. In germline, CDR1 is SNHLY, CDR2 FYNNEI. The V and J ends lost 4 bases and 9 bases, in that order; junction bases with no gene match: 12. The CDR3 sequence: CASSGSTGPGRPQHF. For the CDR3, the DNA is TGTGCCAGCAGTGGGTCGACAGGGCCAGGCCGGCCCCAGCATTTT.

The V and J genes are TRBV6-5 and TRBJ1-1, with D hard to call. The CDR3 sequence is 12 residues long. Between the trimmed V and J ends, which lost 2 bases and 8 bases, there was a span of 9 bases. Germline V lookup: CDR1 MNHEY, CDR2 SVGAGI. CDR3 sequence reads: CASSYGLLEAFF. The CDR3 DNA follows: TGTGCCAGCAGTTACGGTCTACTGGAAGCTTTCTTT.

This chain connects TRBV18 to TRBJ1-4, with D unclear. Germline loops: CDR1 KGHSH, CDR2 LQKENI. This CDR3 has 13 residues. V was shortened by 2 bases and J by 8 bases, with 9 bases between the two germline ends. The CDR3 reads CASSPSTDEKLFF. The CDR3 nucleotides are TGTGCCAGCTCACCATCGACGGACGAAAAACTGTTTTTT.

The chain links TRBV19 to TRBJ1-1; D is ambiguous. V shed 10 bases and J shed 2 bases, with 14 bases lying between them. CDR3 length equals 13 residues. Per germline, CDR1 LNHDA and CDR2 SQIVND (reference sequence). The CDR3 loop is CATRGGVNTEAFF. CDR3 sequence (DNA): TGTGCCACCCGGGGAGGAGTAAACACTGAAGCTTTCTTT. The whole variable domain, filled in from reference TRBV19 and TRBJ1-1, reads DGGITQSPKYLFRKEGQNVTLSCEQNLNHDAMYWYRQDPGQGLRLIYYSQIVNDFQKGDIAEGYSVSREKKESFPLTVTSAQKNPTAFYLCATRGGVNTEAFFGQGTRLTVV.

This chain uses TRBV5-8 with TRBJ1-2; D unresolved. CDR3 size: 11 residues. Germline lookup yields CDR1 SGHTS and CDR2 YDEGEE. Trimming took off 6 bases at V and 9 bases at J, with 12 bases between the two ends. The CDR3 nucleotides read TGTGCCAGCACCCTTGGGGTCAGCTACACCTTC. This encodes CASTLGVSYTF.

CDR3 region: CASSPSGTAGEKLFF. CDR3 in DNA: TGTGCCAGCAGCCCCTCAGGGACGGCCGGGGAAAAACTGTTTTTT. The chain couples TRBV5-8 to TRBJ1-4; a possible D gene is TRBD1 (5 bases). V lost 4 bases to trimming and J lost 8 bases, with 18 bases between them. Looked up from germline, CDR1 is SGHTS and CDR2 is YDEGEE. CDR3 length: 15 amino acids.

The chain employs TRBV2 and TRBJ2-2; D is undetermined. The CDR3 contains 16 residues. With 3 bases removed from V and 4 bases from J, the gap between germline ends came to 15 bases. Germline CDR1 is SNHLY and CDR2 is FYNNEI. The CDR3 spells CASSDSVGTGTGELFF. The CDR3 DNA is TGTGCCAGCAGTGATAGTGTAGGTACTGGCACCGGGGAGCTGTTTTTT.

The V call is TRBV7-2, the J call TRBJ1-6, with a weak D call TRBD1 (6 bases). Germline V gives CDR1 SGHTA, CDR2 FQGNSA. The CDR3 has 14 residues. Trimming took 5 bases from V and 7 from J, leaving 12 bases between them. CDR3 bases: TGTGCCAGCAGCCTGCAGGGGCCAAATTCACCCCTCCACTTT. It translates to CASSLQGPNSPLHF. Combining the CDR3 with reference TRBV7-2 and TRBJ1-6 gives the whole variable domain GAGVSQSPSNKVTEKGKDVELRCDPISGHTALYWYRQSLGQGLEFLIYFQGNSAPDKSGLPSDRFSAERTGGSVSTLTIQRTQQEDSAVYLCASSLQGPNSPLHFGNGTRLTVT.

This clone was found once. The gene calls are TRBV11-3 and TRBJ2-2; TRBD1 agrees at 7 bases. J gave up 4 bases and V 4 bases, and 9 bases lay outside the gene matches. Germline V lookup: CDR1 SGHNT, CDR2 YENEEA. The CDR3 length is 16 residues. CDR3 coding DNA: TGTGCCAGCAGCTCCCAAGGGGGCCATGGCACCGGGGAGCTGTTTTTT. Translation gives CASSSQGGHGTGELFF.